These T cell receptor beta chains were read from a single sample in a study of human T cells and chemical hapten exposure. TCRdb reprocessed the RACE reads with MiXCR, giving one entry per CDR3 protein. In the table there are about 160,000 distinct CDR3 sequences, about 30% of which are singletons. Sequenced here: whole blood, sampled in connection with sensitization to the hapten diphenylcyclopropenone (DPC). The source is a woman younger than 35 with alopecia areata. Some clones in this sample may be carry-over from other donors' samples. Each CDR3 is given with its conserved first and last residue. The order of the fields is J gene, D gene, V gene, clone size, CDR3 DNA, CDR3 protein. D genes are given only for firm matches. Clone size is shown for a subset of rows, as once, few, many or a class of expanded clone.

>TRBJ2-1|-|TRBV4-1|-
TGCGCCAGCAGCTCGGGACTTGTTACCTACAATGAGCAGTTCTTC
CASSSGLVTYNEQFF
>TRBJ2-5|TRBD2|TRBV20-1|few
TGCAGTGCTAGGTGGGACTACCAGTACTTC
CSARWDYQYF
>TRBJ2-3|-|TRBV5-1|few
TGCGCCAGCAGCGTCTACCTTCAGGGGGACTTAAGCACAGATACGCAGTATTTT
CASSVYLQGDLSTDTQYF
>TRBJ2-3|TRBD1|TRBV7-8|-
TGTGCCAGCAGCCCGGACAGGGGGCGCAGAGATACGCAGTATTTT
CASSPDRGRRDTQYF
>TRBJ2-3|-|TRBV20-1|few
TGCAGTGCTAGAGATAACCTCCGTCGCCCTAGCACAGATACGCAGTATTTT
CSARDNLRRPSTDTQYF
>TRBJ1-1|-|TRBV11-2|many
TGTGCCAGCAGCTCCACGGGCACTGAAGCTTTCTTT
CASSSTGTEAFF
>TRBJ2-3|-|TRBV11-2|few
TGTGCCAGCACCCTATCTGCGCCGGGACCAGACGGTGCGCAGTATTTT
CASTLSAPGPDGAQYF
>TRBJ1-1|-|TRBV29-1|few
TGCAGCGTTGAAGCAGCCAGAAGCAGATGGAACACTGAAGCTTTCTTT
CSVEAARSRWNTEAFF
>TRBJ1-6|TRBD1|TRBV7-2|-
TGTGCCAGCAGACCTGGGACAGTGAATTCACCCCTCCACTTT
CASRPGTVNSPLHF
>TRBJ2-1|TRBD2|TRBV29-1|few
TGCAGCGTTGGGGGGGGCTACAATGAGCAGTTCTTC
CSVGGGYNEQFF
>TRBJ1-1|-|TRBV11-1|-
TGTGCCAGCAGCTCCCCAGCGACGGTAGAAGCTTTCTTT
CASSSPATVEAFF
>TRBJ2-7|TRBD1|TRBV3-1|few
TGTGCAGCCGCCCCAGGGGGCCACCACGAGCAGTACTTC
CAAAPGGHHEQYF
>TRBJ2-3|TRBD2|TRBV7-9|-
TGTGCCAGCAGCTTCTACGCGGGAGGTTTTAGCACAGATACGCAGTATTTT
CASSFYAGGFSTDTQYF
>TRBJ2-7|TRBD1|TRBV29-1|-
TGCAGCGTACCCGGACAGGGGTACGAGCAGTACTTC
CSVPGQGYEQYF
>TRBJ2-2|TRBD2|TRBV6-2/TRBV6-3|-
TGTGCCAGCAGTTACGCTAGCGGGAGCGGCGGGGAGCTGTTTTTT
CASSYASGSGGELFF
>TRBJ2-5|-|TRBV29-1|few
TGCAGCGTTGAGAACCGCGAGACCCAGTACTTC
CSVENRETQYF
>TRBJ1-2|-|TRBV25-1|-
TGTGCCAGCAGCGACGGCAATACTAAAGAATACACCTTC
CASSDGNTKEYTF
>TRBJ2-3|-|TRBV29-1|-
TGCAGCGTTGAGATCGGCCGCGGCGGAGATACGCAGTATTTT
CSVEIGRGGDTQYF
>TRBJ2-1|TRBD2|TRBV5-1|-
TGCGCCAGCAGCCCAAGTCCGGGACTAGCGCAATACAATGAGCAGTTCTTC
CASSPSPGLAQYNEQFF
>TRBJ2-3|TRBD2|TRBV7-3|-
TGTGCCTCTTCAACTAGCGGTGGCGCAGATACGCAGTATTTT
CASSTSGGADTQYF
>TRBJ2-7|TRBD1|TRBV5-4|-
TGTGCCAGCAGCTTGGGGACAGGGGGTATCGAGCAGTACTTC
CASSLGTGGIEQYF
>TRBJ2-3|TRBD1|TRBV7-9|-
TGTGCCAGCAGCCCCAGACAGGGGGAAACAGATACGCAGTATTTT
CASSPRQGETDTQYF
>TRBJ2-3|TRBD2|TRBV20-1|many
TGCAGTGCTCAACTAGCGGGGCGCACAGATACGCAGTATTTT
CSAQLAGRTDTQYF
>TRBJ2-5|TRBD2|TRBV5-4|-
TGTGCCAGCAGCCCGGCCGGACTAGCGGGGGAGACCCAGTACTTC
CASSPAGLAGETQYF
>TRBJ2-1|TRBD2|TRBV9|-
TGTGCCAGCAGCGTTGAGACGGGGGGGCTCTCCTACAATGAGCAGTTCTTC
CASSVETGGLSYNEQFF
>TRBJ1-5|-|TRBV7-6|many
TGTGCCAGCAGCAAACTCGCGGGACAGCCCCAGCATTTT
CASSKLAGQPQHF
>TRBJ2-4|-|TRBV9|few
TGTGCCAGCAGCGTTGGGGGGGCCAAAAACATTCAGTACTTC
CASSVGGAKNIQYF
>TRBJ2-5|-|TRBV5-1|-
TGCGCCAGCAGCTCGCTCCAAGAGACCCAGTACTTC
CASSSLQETQYF
>TRBJ2-5|TRBD1|TRBV20-1|-
TGCAGTGCCAGGGGACAGGAGGAGACCCAGTACTTC
CSARGQEETQYF
>TRBJ1-5|-|TRBV6-1|few
TGTGCCAGCAGAAGCGGGACACCTCTCGGGCAGCCCCAGCATTTT
CASRSGTPLGQPQHF
>TRBJ2-2|-|TRBV29-1|-
TGCAGCGTTGAGCTCCGGAATCCGAGGACCGGGGAGCTGTTTTTT
CSVELRNPRTGELFF
>TRBJ1-1|-|TRBV4-3|-
TGCGCCAGCAGGTCCGGGGGCGATTCCACTGAAGCTTTCTTT
CASRSGGDSTEAFF
>TRBJ1-1|-|TRBV11-1|-
TGTGCCAGCAGCTTAGCATCGGGGTCCCAAGCTTTCTTT
CASSLASGSQAFF
>TRBJ2-5|-|TRBV5-6|many
TGTGCCAGCAGCTTTCGGACACAACAAGAGACCCAGTACTTC
CASSFRTQQETQYF
>TRBJ2-5|-|TRBV6-2/TRBV6-3|-
TGTGCCAGCCAGACGCAAGAGACCCAGTACTTC
CASQTQETQYF
>TRBJ1-2|-|TRBV29-1|few
TGCAGCGCGGATGGCGAGCCCAGAAACTATGGCTACACCTTC
CSADGEPRNYGYTF
>TRBJ2-7|TRBD2|TRBV4-1|-
TGCGCCAGCAGCCCCGTAGGACTAGCCCTCAGCGAGCAGTACTTC
CASSPVGLALSEQYF